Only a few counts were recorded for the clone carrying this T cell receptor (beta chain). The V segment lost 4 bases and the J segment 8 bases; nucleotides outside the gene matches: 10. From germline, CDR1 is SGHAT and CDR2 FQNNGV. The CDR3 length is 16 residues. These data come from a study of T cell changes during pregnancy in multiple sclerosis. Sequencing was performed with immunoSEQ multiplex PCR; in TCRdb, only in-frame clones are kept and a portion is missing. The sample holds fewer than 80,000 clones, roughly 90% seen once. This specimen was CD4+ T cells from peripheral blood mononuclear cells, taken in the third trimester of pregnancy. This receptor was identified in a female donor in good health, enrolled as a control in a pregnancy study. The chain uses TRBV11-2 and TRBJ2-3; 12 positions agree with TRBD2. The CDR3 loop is CASSSASGGVPFTQYF. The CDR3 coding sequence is TGTGCCAGCAGCTCCGCTAGCGGGGGGGTCCCCTTTACGCAGTATTTT.